Listed here are 26 T cell receptor beta chains from one sample, sequenced in a study of T cell responses to AZD1222 COVID-19 vaccine. Some clones are missing from TCRdb's copy, which holds only in-frame ones; the method was immunoSEQ multiplex PCR. The sample has 100,000 to 120,000 clones; around 80% are singletons. The sample in question was peripheral blood, obtained on day 0 of AZD1222 vaccination. These TCRs come from an adult in good health.

This clone was observed once. The chain is built from TRBV12-3 or TRBV12-4 and TRBJ1-2; a possible D gene is TRBD1 (5 bases). V was trimmed by 6 bases and J by 4 bases, leaving 12 bases between them. The CDR3 covers 13 residues. In nucleotides, the CDR3 is TGTGCCAGCAGCAGGGTGGGAGGCTATGGCTACACCTTC. It specifies CASSRVGGYGYTF.

V gene TRBV19 combines with J gene TRBJ1-2; 10 nucleotides align to TRBD1. Trimming removed 5 bases from V and 9 bases from J; junction bases left unmatched: 6. CDR3 size: 13 residues. CDR1 and CDR2 (germline): LNHDA, SQIVND (reference sequence). CDR3 DNA: TGTGCCAGTAGTCTCCGGGACAGGGGAAGCTACACCTTC. Encoded protein: CASSLRDRGSYTF.

In DNA form, the CDR3 reads TGTGCCAGCAGCGTCTTCCCCCAAATGAGAGAGACCCAGTACTTC. Its translation: CASSVFPQMRETQYF. The chain employs TRBV11-2 and TRBJ2-5; D ambiguous. Germline CDR1 reads SGHAT; CDR2 reads FQNNGV. Trimming stripped 5 bases from V and 4 bases from J, with 17 bases between. CDR3 length equals 15 residues.

This chain links TRBV5-5 with TRBJ1-3; D unclear. The CDR3 covers 17 residues. The V end lost 3 bases, the J end lost 1 base, and 17 bases lay between the germline ends. The germline V gene encodes CDR1 SGHKS and CDR2 YYEKEE (reference sequence). Written as DNA, the CDR3 is TGTGCCAGCAGCTCCGTACCACAGTTACAATCTGGAAACACCATATATTTT. This codes for CASSSVPQLQSGNTIYF.

This clone was recorded a few times. V usage is TRBV18 and J usage is TRBJ1-1; 9 bases map to TRBD1. The CDR3 extends over 13 amino acids. The germline gives CDR1 KGHSH, CDR2 LQKENI. Trimming at V came to 4 bases and at J to 7 bases, leaving 4 bases not matched to a gene. CDR3 sequence reads: CASSQGQGFEAFF. The CDR3 DNA sequence: TGTGCCAGCTCACAGGGACAGGGCTTTGAAGCTTTCTTT.

The CDR3 loop is CASSLFSLGGGELFF. The CDR3 nucleotides are TGTGCCAGCAGCTTATTCAGTTTGGGCGGCGGGGAGCTGTTTTTT. This chain uses TRBV11-1 with TRBJ2-2; D call uncertain. Trimming stripped 2 bases from V and 7 bases from J, with 14 bases between. CDR1 and CDR2 (germline): SGHAT, FQDESV (reference sequence). This CDR3 spans 15 amino acids.

The chain links TRBV5-1 to TRBJ2-3, with TRBD2 identical over 12 bases. Germline trimming cut 4 bases from V and 4 bases from J; bases unmatched to any gene: 4. Per the germline V gene, CDR1 is SGHRS and CDR2 is YFSETQ. The CDR3 loop spans 15 amino acids. The CDR3 loop is CASSQGLAGPDTQYF. CDR3 nucleotides: TGCGCCAGCAGCCAGGGACTAGCGGGCCCAGATACGCAGTATTTT.

The rearrangement uses TRBV5-1 and TRBJ1-3, with a weak D call TRBD1 (5 bases). V was pared by 1 base and J by 0 bases, with 17 bases between. The length of the CDR3 is 18 residues. Per germline, CDR1 SGHRS and CDR2 YFSETQ. The CDR3 coding sequence is TGCGCCAGCAGCTTGACCTGGGGACCGGGAGACTCTGGAAACACCATATATTTT. This codes for CASSLTWGPGDSGNTIYF.

The rearrangement uses TRBV4-1 and TRBJ1-4, with D possibly being TRBD1 (5 bases). This CDR3 region has 18 residues. CDR1 is MGHRA, CDR2 YSYEKL, per germline. With 2 bases removed from V and 4 bases from J, the gap between germline ends came to 20 bases. CDR3 amino acids: CASSQRAGFVRGNEKLFF. CDR3 bases: TGCGCCAGCAGCCAAAGGGCGGGGTTTGTGAGGGGTAATGAAAAACTGTTTTTT.

The chain employs TRBV7-2 and TRBJ2-7; possibly TRBD2 for D (6 bases). The CDR3 extends over 14 amino acids. The V and J ends lost 5 bases and 3 bases respectively, with 14 bases between them. Per germline, CDR1 SGHTA and CDR2 FQGNSA. This CDR3 reads CASSETMGGYEQYF. CDR3 DNA sequence: TGTGCCAGCAGCGAGACTATGGGGGGCTACGAGCAGTACTTC. Looking up the rest from reference TRBV7-2 and TRBJ2-7 gives the full variable domain: GAGVSQSPSNKVTEKGKDVELRCDPISGHTALYWYRQSLGQGLEFLIYFQGNSAPDKSGLPSDRFSAERTGGSVSTLTIQRTQQEDSAVYLCASSETMGGYEQYFGPGTRLTVT.

V usage is TRBV6-1 and J usage is TRBJ1-5; D call uncertain. Trimming pared 2 bases from V and 0 bases from J, leaving 5 bases between. The CDR3 sequence is 14 residues long. CDR1 and CDR2 from the germline V gene are MNHNS and SASEGT. Written as DNA, the CDR3 is TGTGCCAGCAGTGAATTCCATAGCAATCAGCCCCAGCATTTT. Translating gives CASSEFHSNQPQHF.

The chain recombines TRBV19 with TRBJ1-1; 9 positions match TRBD1. The CDR3 has 15 amino acids. Germline V gene lookup returns CDR1 LNHDA and CDR2 SQIVND (reference sequence). Trimming cost V 4 bases and J 4 bases; bases outside gene matches: 7. CDR3 DNA sequence: TGTGCCAGTAGTAACAACAGGGGGCGAAGCACTGAAGCTTTCTTT. Its protein is CASSNNRGRSTEAFF.

The chain employs TRBV5-3 and TRBJ1-5; maybe TRBD1 (5 bases). TRBV5-3 is an ORF, and what it does is uncertain. The V end was cut by 7 bases, the J end by 0 bases, with 17 bases between. The CDR3 loop spans 16 amino acids. The CDR3 DNA reads as TGTGCCAGAGAACGGGACGGATTTTATAGCAATCAGCCCCAGCATTTT. This sequence encodes CARERDGFYSNQPQHF.

The V and J genes are TRBV12-2 and TRBJ1-5. TRBV12-2 is a recognized pseudogene. CDR3 length equals 18 residues. CDR3 loop: CASRPPLREDHSNQPQHF. For the CDR3, the DNA is TGTGCAAGTCGCCCACCCCTTAGGGAGGACCATAGCAATCAGCCCCAGCATTTT.

This clone was seen ten or more times. This chain uses TRBV6-2 or TRBV6-3 with TRBJ2-7, with a possible D match to TRBD2 (5 bases). The CDR3 length is 14 residues. CDR1 and CDR2 from the germline V gene are MNHEY and SVGEGT. Trimming took off 5 bases at V and 3 bases at J, with 14 bases between the two ends. The CDR3 coding sequence is TGTGCCAGCAGTCAAAGGAGAGGGAACTACGAGCAGTACTTC. It yields the protein CASSQRRGNYEQYF.

The V call is TRBV6-4, the J call TRBJ2-7; a possible D gene is TRBD1 (6 bases). The CDR3 covers 14 residues. Germline CDR1 is MRHNA and CDR2 is SNTAGT. V was shortened by 0 bases and J by 6 bases, with 12 bases between the two germline ends. In DNA form, the CDR3 reads TGTGCCAGCAGTGACTCGAACTCAGGGGCCGAGCAGTACTTC. This translates into CASSDSNSGAEQYF.

Only a few counts were recorded for this clone. The CDR3 DNA sequence: TGTGCCACCTCGAGCGGGGGGGGCACCGGGGAGCTGTTTTTT. Residues: CATSSGGGTGELFF. J is TRBJ2-2 and V is TRBV19; 10 positions match TRBD2. This CDR3 is 14 amino acids long. Germline loops: CDR1 LNHDA, CDR2 SQIVND (reference sequence). J lost 4 bases, V lost 10 bases, and 6 bases had no gene match.

The chain combines TRBV7-2 with TRBJ1-1, with D tentatively TRBD1 (6 bases). The V and J ends lost 5 bases and 11 bases respectively, with 24 bases between them. Per the germline V gene, CDR1 is SGHTA and CDR2 is FQGNSA. The CDR3 spans 15 residues. The DNA of the CDR3 is TGTGCCAGCAGCCATGAGCCCACAGGGCTTTCTTGGGCTTTCTTT. Translating it yields CASSHEPTGLSWAFF.

The rearrangement uses TRBV7-8 and TRBJ1-6, with D possibly TRBD1 on 6 matching bases. This CDR3 region has 18 residues. Germline lookup yields CDR1 SGHVS and CDR2 FQNEAQ. V was shortened by 2 bases and J by 4 bases, with 18 bases between the two germline ends. DNA of the CDR3: TGTGCCAGCAGCTTAACAGGGTGGGGCTCAACTTATAATTCACCCCTCCACTTT. This sequence encodes CASSLTGWGSTYNSPLHF.

The chain uses TRBV3-1 (or the pseudogene TRBV3-2) and TRBJ1-2; 7 bases fit TRBD1. The CDR3 runs 13 residues. Germline CDR1 and CDR2: LGHDT and YNNKEL (reference sequence). The V gene end was trimmed by 4 bases and the J gene end by 7 bases; junction bases not matched to a gene: 6. CDR3 protein: CASSLTGEGGYTF. The CDR3 DNA is TGTGCCAGCAGCCTTACAGGGGAGGGTGGCTACACCTTC.

The rearrangement joins TRBV5-1 to TRBJ2-7, with TRBD2 identical over 9 bases. The junction had 4 bases not matched to a gene; V was cut back by 4 bases and J by 2 bases. There are 14 residues in the CDR3. The germline V gene encodes CDR1 SGHRS and CDR2 YFSETQ. Written as DNA, the CDR3 is TGCGCCAGCAGCCGTATAGCGGGGGCCTACGAGCAGTACTTC. Amino acids: CASSRIAGAYEQYF.

The chain couples TRBV5-1 to TRBJ1-1; the D is unclear. There are 15 residues in the CDR3. The V gene's germline CDR1 is SGHRS and CDR2 YFSETQ. Between the trimmed V and J ends, which lost 4 bases and 3 bases, there was a span of 16 bases. The CDR3 sequence: CASSPMSGPDTEAFF. The CDR3 DNA reads as TGCGCCAGCAGCCCAATGAGTGGCCCCGACACTGAAGCTTTCTTT.

The rearrangement joins TRBV5-1 to TRBJ2-7, with D perhaps matching TRBD2 (7 bases). Per the germline V gene, CDR1 is SGHRS and CDR2 is YFSETQ. V gave up 4 bases and J gave up 4 bases, with 18 bases separating them. This CDR3 has 15 amino acids. CDR3 in DNA: TGCGCCAGCAGCCCCACGGGGGGCACCCTATACGAGCAGTACTTC. Translation gives CASSPTGGTLYEQYF.

V and J are TRBV18 and TRBJ2-7, with D perhaps matching TRBD2 (6 bases). This CDR3 contains 15 residues. V dropped 1 base and J dropped 8 bases, with 18 bases sitting between them. Looked up from germline, CDR1 is KGHSH and CDR2 is LQKENI. The CDR3 loop is CASSPRAGTLFQQYF. Here the CDR3 DNA reads TGTGCCAGCTCACCACGTGCGGGGACCCTTTTTCAGCAGTACTTC.

The chain has TRBV9 and TRBJ2-5; TRBD1 is a possible D gene (6 bases). This CDR3 spans 14 amino acids. CDR1 and CDR2 from the germline V gene are SGDLS and YYNGEE. Trimming left V 4 bases short and J 5 bases short, with 15 bases between. DNA for the CDR3: TGTGCCAGCAGCCCCAGCTGGGACACGGAGACCCAGTACTTC. This encodes CASSPSWDTETQYF.

This chain links TRBV4-2 with TRBJ1-4; 8 nucleotides line up with TRBD1. Germline V gene lookup returns CDR1 LGHNA and CDR2 YNFKEQ. The length of the CDR3 is 14 residues. Trimming removed 0 bases from V and 7 bases from J; junction bases left unmatched: 1. The CDR3 sequence: CASSQDRGREKLFF. The CDR3 DNA reads as TGTGCCAGCAGCCAAGACAGGGGGCGTGAAAAACTGTTTTTT.